The following is a T cell receptor (beta chain) sequence with its context. This clonotype appeared a few times. Its antigen is unknown. Nothing much larger sits one base from this clone, and base qualities are not available. From its cysteine to its phenylalanine, the CDR3 spans 15 amino acids. The entry retains the CDR3 DNA only, 45 bases that are in frame from base 1. Clipping removes 3 bases from V and 4 bases from J, with 8 as the unmatched junction base count. The germline V gene (reference sequence) sets CDR1 to MNHEY and CDR2 to SMNVEV. The data were obtained in a study of blood T cells in healthy people across ages (dated by TCRdb to about 2015). About the study as a whole: Template switching captured roughly one uniquely barcoded TCR beta cDNA molecule per two T cells in model experiments. Age-related changes in TCR beta repertoire diversity were measured in the study by deep sequencing normalized with unique cDNA molecular identifiers. Donors were grouped into four age groups: young (average roughly 17 years), middle-aged (39), aged (62) and long-lived (less than 85). To avoid experimental bias, donors of different ages were spread randomly across the sequencing lanes. Using the same blood draw, the study looked at two additional independent replicas of 1 million unique cDNA reads for two donors, one aged 18 to 30 and the other aged 80 or older. The full study reports these points: Conclusive comparison of naive and antigen-experienced compartments was prevented by the profiling of bulk unsorted PBMCs. Because the CMV infection status of the donors was unknown, age-related changes in expanded clonotypes may potentially have been confounded. Observed TCR beta diversity correlated strongly with the percentage of naive T cells measured by flow cytometry. As age increased, observed TCR beta diversity per million T cells dropped in a roughly linear way, and a significant reduction was already evident by age about 40. Total diversity estimates from one million sequenced T cells were considered lower bounds and underestimates. Compared with the aged group, the long-lived group had more naive CD4+ T cells, fewer expanded clones and increased TCR diversity, a pattern suggesting age selection.

The donors were around 39 Caucasian individuals from Russia, aged 6 to 90 years, who were systemically healthy. About 9.1 milliliters of peripheral blood were collected from each donor into EDTA-treated Vacutainer tubes. Ficoll-Paque density-gradient centrifugation was used to isolate PBMCs, with at least 7 million obtained per sample. Trizol reagent was used to extract total RNA from PBMCs, with at least 6 micrograms per sample. For every donor, flow cytometry on a PBMC aliquot measured the percentage of naive CD45RAhigh/CD27high T cells. To prepare the library, 5' RACE was applied. For sequencing, an Illumina HiSeq 2500 was employed. The second PCR ran for roughly 7 to 11 cycles and used a J-beta primer mix along with a sample-barcoded 5' primer. A template-switch 5' adaptor carrying 12 random nucleotides introduced a unique molecular identifier onto each TCR beta cDNA molecule. Each sample yielded at least 3 million CDR3-containing paired-end reads. First-strand cDNA synthesis was performed from all RNA using the Mint cDNA synthesis kit, with priming by a TRBC-specific oligonucleotide. Following uracil-DNA glycosylase treatment, all cDNA underwent a first 18-cycle PCR with the universal primers M1SS and BC2_uni_R. The authors' analysis ran thus. Normalization of each sample was performed by random selection of 1 million high-quality reads, each carrying a distinct molecular identifier. Instead of being binned into consensus sequences, reads with shared molecular identifiers were discarded. MiTCR, with a Q25 quality threshold and the strictest error-elimination algorithm, was used for CDR3 identification, clonotype clustering and error correction. Lower-bound total TCR beta diversity was estimated with a nonparametric unseen species model using Euler transformation. TCRdb redid the processing of the public reads, applying fastp at Q25 and MiXCR, and retained in-frame beta chains. Rows with one shared CDR3 protein collapse into an entry with the most common genes and DNA. These V and J calls originate from TCRdb's pipeline instead of the authors' own analysis. Present in this sample are 540,000 or so distinct CDR3 sequences, less than 60% of which were seen just once. 20% to 25% of the sample is held by the ten biggest clonotypes.

The V gene is TRBV27 and the J gene is TRBJ2-7, with TRBD1 matching 8 junction bases. This TCR came from a man aged 80 or over in good health. Material for sequencing was blood. The base sequence is TGTGCCAGCAGTTTTCTGGACAGGGTTTTGTACGAGCAGTACTTC. It encodes CASSFLDRVLYEQYF.